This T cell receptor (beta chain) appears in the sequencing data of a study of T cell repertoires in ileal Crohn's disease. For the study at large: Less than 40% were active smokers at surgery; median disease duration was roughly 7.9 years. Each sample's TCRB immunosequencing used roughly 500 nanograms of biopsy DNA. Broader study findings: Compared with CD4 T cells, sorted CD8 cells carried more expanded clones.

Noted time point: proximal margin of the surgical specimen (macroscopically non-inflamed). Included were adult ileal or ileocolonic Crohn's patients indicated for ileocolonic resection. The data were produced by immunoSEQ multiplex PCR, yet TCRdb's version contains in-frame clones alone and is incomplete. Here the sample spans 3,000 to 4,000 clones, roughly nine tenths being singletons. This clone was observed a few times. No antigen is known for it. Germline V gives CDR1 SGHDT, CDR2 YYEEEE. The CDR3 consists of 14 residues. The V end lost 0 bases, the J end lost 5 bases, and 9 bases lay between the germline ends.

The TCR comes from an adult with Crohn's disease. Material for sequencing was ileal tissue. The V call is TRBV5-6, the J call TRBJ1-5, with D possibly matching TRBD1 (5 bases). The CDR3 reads CASSLGQGYQPQHF. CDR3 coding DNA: TGTGCCAGCAGCTTGGGGCAGGGTTATCAGCCCCAGCATTTT.